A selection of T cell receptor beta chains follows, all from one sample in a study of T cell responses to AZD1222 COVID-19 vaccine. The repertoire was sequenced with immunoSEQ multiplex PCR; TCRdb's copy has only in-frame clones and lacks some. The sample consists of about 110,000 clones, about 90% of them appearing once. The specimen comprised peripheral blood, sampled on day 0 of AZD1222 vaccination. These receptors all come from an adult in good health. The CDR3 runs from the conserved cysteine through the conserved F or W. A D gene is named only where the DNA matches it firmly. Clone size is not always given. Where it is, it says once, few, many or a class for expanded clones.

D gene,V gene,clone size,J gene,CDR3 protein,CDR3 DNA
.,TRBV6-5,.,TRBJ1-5,CASSYEGRGNQPQHF,TGTGCCAGCAGTTACGAGGGGCGGGGAAATCAGCCCCAGCATTTT
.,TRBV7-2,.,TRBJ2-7,CASSLRFSGYEQYF,TGTGCCAGCAGCTTGAGATTTAGCGGTTACGAGCAGTACTTC
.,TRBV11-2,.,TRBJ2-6,CASSLGLAALSGANVLTF,TGTGCCAGCAGCTTGGGGTTGGCCGCCCTCTCTGGGGCCAACGTCCTGACTTTC
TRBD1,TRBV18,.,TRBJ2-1,CASSLDRGSNNEQFF,TGTGCCAGCTCACTGGACAGGGGGTCGAACAATGAGCAGTTCTTC
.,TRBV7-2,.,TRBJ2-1,CASSDLGGAYNEQFF,TGTGCCAGCAGCGATCTAGGAGGTGCCTACAATGAGCAGTTCTTC
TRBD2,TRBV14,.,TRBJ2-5,CASSQDGLAGETQYF,TGTGCCAGCAGCCAAGATGGCCTAGCGGGAGAGACCCAGTACTTC
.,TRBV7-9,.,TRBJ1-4,CASNGGEVAEKLFF,TGTGCCAGCAACGGGGGGGAAGTGGCGGAAAAACTGTTTTTT
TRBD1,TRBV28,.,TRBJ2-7,CASSFVERTGDSYEQYF,TGTGCCAGCAGTTTCGTTGAAAGGACAGGGGACTCCTACGAGCAGTACTTC
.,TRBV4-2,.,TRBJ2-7,CASSREPLSYEQYF,TGTGCCAGTTCCCGTGAACCCCTGAGCTACGAGCAGTACTTC
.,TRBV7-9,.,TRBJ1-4,CASSPGSNNEKLFF,TGTGCCAGCAGCCCAGGGTCGAATAATGAAAAACTGTTTTTT
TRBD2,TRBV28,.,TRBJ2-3,CASRDSGGKSDTQYF,TGTGCCAGCAGAGATAGCGGGGGGAAATCGGATACGCAGTATTTT
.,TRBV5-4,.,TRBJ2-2,CASSSRGTVTGELFF,TGTGCCAGCAGCTCGCGAGGTACAGTCACCGGGGAGCTGTTTTTT
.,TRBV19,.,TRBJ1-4,CASSTTGAYEKLFF,TGTGCCAGTAGTACGACAGGAGCCTATGAAAAACTGTTTTTT
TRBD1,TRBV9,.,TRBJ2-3,CASSPRGRDRNKNTQYF,TGTGCCAGCAGCCCCAGAGGACGGGACAGGAACAAAAATACGCAGTATTTT
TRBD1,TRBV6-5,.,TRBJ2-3,CASSYPGTGVGDTQYF,TGTGCCAGCAGTTACCCCGGGACAGGGGTGGGAGATACGCAGTATTTT
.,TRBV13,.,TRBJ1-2,CASSLRVLVRGYTF,TGTGCCAGCAGCTTAAGGGTCCTTGTCCGGGGCTACACCTTC
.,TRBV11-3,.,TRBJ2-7,CASSSGTQYEQYF,TGTGCCAGCAGCTCCGGGACCCAATACGAGCAGTACTTC
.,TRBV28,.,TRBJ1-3,CASSVDSSGNTIYF,TGTGCCAGCAGTGTCGACAGCTCTGGAAACACCATATATTTT
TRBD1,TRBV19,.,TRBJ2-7,CASSSGTGVVHEQYF,TGTGCCAGTAGTAGCGGGACAGGGGTAGTCCACGAGCAGTACTTC
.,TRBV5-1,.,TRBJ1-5,CASSPEGRDNQPQHF,TGCGCCAGCAGCCCCGAGGGACGGGATAATCAGCCCCAGCATTTT
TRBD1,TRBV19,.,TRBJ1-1,CATGGTGGIETEAFF,TGTGCCACCGGTGGGACAGGGGGAATTGAGACTGAAGCTTTCTTT
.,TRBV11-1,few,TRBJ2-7,CASSLSGRAEQYF,TGTGCCAGCAGCTTATCGGGACGTGCGGAGCAGTACTTC
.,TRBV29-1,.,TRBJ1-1,CSALTGRTEAFF,TGCAGCGCTCTCACAGGGAGGACTGAAGCTTTCTTT
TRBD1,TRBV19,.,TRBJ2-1,CASGRQGNNEQFF,TGTGCCAGTGGACGACAGGGGAACAATGAGCAGTTCTTC
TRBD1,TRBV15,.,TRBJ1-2,CATSNRQGWDYGYTF,TGTGCCACCAGCAATAGACAGGGTTGGGACTATGGCTACACCTTC
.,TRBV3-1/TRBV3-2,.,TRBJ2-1,CASSQGSDWSNEQFF,TGTGCCAGCAGCCAGGGGAGCGATTGGTCCAATGAGCAGTTCTTC
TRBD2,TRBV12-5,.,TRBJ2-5,CASGSGRDLAGQTQYF,TGTGCTAGTGGTTCCGGTAGAGACCTAGCGGGGCAGACCCAGTACTTC
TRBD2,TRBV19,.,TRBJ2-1,CASSSAGGSPYEQFF,TGTGCCAGTAGCTCAGCGGGAGGGTCTCCGTATGAGCAGTTCTTC
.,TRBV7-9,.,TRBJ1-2,CASSLNEGYGYTF,TGTGCCAGCAGCTTAAATGAGGGATATGGCTACACCTTC
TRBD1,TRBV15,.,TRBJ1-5,CATSRYPRDRNQPQHF,TGTGCCACCAGCAGGTACCCCAGGGACAGGAATCAGCCCCAGCATTTT
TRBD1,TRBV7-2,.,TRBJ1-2,CASSPFTGQGGYGYTF,TGTGCCAGCAGCCCGTTCACTGGACAGGGGGGCTATGGCTACACCTTC
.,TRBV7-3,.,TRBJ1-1,CASSLLGGNTEAFF,TGTGCCAGCAGCTTACTGGGAGGGAACACTGAAGCTTTCTTT
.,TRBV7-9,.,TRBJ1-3,CASSPDISGNTIYF,TGTGCCAGCAGCCCCGACATCTCTGGAAACACCATATATTTT
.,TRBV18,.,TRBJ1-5,CASALAGSNQPQHF,TGTGCCAGCGCCCTTGCAGGGTCCAATCAGCCCCAGCATTTT
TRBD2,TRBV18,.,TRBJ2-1,CASSPGLAEGGQFF,TGTGCCAGCTCCCCGGGACTAGCGGAGGGGGGCCAGTTCTTC
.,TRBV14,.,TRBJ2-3,CASSQVDRGTQYF,TGTGCCAGCAGCCAGGTCGACAGAGGGACGCAGTATTTT
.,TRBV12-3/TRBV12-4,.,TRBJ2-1,CASSFREGSERFF,TGTGCCAGCAGTTTTAGGGAAGGGTCTGAACGGTTCTTC
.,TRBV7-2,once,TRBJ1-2,CASSLQGSTQLNYGYTF,TGTGCCAGCAGCCTCCAAGGGTCGACTCAGCTAAACTATGGCTACACCTTC
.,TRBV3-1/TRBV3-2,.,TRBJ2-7,CASTRNGPAYEQYF,TGTGCCAGCACCAGGAATGGGCCTGCCTACGAGCAGTACTTC
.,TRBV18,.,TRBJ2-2,CASSPTILGLRNTGELFF,TGTGCCAGCTCACCTACGATCCTGGGACTTAGGAACACCGGGGAGCTGTTTTTT